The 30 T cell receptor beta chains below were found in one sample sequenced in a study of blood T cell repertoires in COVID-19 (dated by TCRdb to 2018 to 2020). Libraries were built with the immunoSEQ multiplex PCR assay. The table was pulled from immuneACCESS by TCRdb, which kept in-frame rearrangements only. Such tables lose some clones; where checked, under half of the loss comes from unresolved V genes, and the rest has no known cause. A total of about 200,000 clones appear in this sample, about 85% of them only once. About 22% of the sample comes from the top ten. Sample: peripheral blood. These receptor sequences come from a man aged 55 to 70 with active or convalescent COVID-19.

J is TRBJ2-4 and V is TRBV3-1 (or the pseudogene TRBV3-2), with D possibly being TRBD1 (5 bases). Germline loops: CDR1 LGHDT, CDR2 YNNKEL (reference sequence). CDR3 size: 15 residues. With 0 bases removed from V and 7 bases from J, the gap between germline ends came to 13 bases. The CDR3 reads CASSQDVGASNIQYF. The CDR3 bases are TGTGCCAGCAGCCAAGATGTAGGGGCGAGTAACATTCAGTACTTC.

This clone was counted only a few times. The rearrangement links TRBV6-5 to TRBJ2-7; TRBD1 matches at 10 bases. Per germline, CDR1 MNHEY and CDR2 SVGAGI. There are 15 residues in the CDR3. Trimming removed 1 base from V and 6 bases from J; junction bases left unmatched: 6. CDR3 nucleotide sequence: TGTGCCAGCAGTTACTTGGGGACAGGGGCCTCCGAGCAGTACTTC. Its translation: CASSYLGTGASEQYF.

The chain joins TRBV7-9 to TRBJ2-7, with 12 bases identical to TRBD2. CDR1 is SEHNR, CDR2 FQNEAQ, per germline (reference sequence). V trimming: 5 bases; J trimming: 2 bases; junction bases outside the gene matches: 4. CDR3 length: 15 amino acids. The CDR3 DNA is TGTGCCAGCAGCCGGACTAGCGGGAACACCTACGAGCAGTACTTC. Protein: CASSRTSGNTYEQYF.

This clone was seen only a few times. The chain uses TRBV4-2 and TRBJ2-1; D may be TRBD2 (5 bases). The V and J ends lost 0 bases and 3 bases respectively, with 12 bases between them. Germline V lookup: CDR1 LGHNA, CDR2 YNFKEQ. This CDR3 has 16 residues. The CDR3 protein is CASSQEGRRVYNEQFF. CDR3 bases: TGTGCCAGCAGCCAAGAAGGTCGGCGGGTCTACAATGAGCAGTTCTTC.

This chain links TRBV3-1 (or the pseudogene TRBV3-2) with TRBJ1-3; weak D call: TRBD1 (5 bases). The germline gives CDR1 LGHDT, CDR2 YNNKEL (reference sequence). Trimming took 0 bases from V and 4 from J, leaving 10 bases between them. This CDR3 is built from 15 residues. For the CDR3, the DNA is TGTGCCAGCAGCCAAGATGCCAGGGCCGGAAACACCATATATTTT. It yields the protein CASSQDARAGNTIYF.

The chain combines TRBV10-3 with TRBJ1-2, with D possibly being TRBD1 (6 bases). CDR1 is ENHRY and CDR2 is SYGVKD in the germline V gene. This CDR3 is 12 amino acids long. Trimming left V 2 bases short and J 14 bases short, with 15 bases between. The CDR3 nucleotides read TGTGCCATCAGTGAGATACGGGACACTCAGACCTTC. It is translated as CAISEIRDTQTF.

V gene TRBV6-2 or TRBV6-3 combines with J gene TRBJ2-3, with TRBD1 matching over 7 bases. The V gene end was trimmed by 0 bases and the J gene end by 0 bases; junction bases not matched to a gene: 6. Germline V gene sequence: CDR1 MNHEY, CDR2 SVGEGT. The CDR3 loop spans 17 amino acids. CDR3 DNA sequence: TGTGCCAGCAGTTACTCCCTCGGCAGGGGGAGCACAGATACGCAGTATTTT. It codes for CASSYSLGRGSTDTQYF.

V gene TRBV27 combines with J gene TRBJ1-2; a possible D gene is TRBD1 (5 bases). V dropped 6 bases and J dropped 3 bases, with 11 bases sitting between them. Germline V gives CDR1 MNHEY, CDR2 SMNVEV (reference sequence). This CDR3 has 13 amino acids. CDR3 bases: TGTGCCAGCAGCCCGACAGTTGACTATGGCTACACCTTC. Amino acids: CASSPTVDYGYTF.

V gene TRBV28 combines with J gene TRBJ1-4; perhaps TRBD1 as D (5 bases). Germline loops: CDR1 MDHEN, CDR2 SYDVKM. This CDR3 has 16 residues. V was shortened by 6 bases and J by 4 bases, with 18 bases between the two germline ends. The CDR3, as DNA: TGTGCCAGCAGCCGTCCGGGGCAGGGAGGTAATGAAAAACTGTTTTTT. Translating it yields CASSRPGQGGNEKLFF.

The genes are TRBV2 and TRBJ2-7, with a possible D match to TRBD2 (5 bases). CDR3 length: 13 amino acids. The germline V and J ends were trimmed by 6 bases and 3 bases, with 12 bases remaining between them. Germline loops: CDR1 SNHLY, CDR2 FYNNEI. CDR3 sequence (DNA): TGTGCCAGCAGGAGGGATCAAGACTACGAGCAGTACTTC. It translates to CASRRDQDYEQYF.

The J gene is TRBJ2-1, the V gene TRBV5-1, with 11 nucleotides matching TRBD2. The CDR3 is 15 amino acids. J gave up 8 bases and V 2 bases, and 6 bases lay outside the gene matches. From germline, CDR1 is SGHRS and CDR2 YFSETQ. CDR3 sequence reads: CASSFSGGEIYEQFF. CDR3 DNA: TGCGCCAGCAGCTTTAGCGGGGGGGAAATTTATGAGCAGTTCTTC.

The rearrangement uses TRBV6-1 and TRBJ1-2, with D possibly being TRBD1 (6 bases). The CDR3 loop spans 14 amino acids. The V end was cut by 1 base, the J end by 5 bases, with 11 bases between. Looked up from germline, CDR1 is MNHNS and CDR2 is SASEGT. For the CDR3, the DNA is TGTGCCAGCAGTGAAGAAGGGGGGGATTATGGCTACACCTTC. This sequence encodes CASSEEGGDYGYTF.

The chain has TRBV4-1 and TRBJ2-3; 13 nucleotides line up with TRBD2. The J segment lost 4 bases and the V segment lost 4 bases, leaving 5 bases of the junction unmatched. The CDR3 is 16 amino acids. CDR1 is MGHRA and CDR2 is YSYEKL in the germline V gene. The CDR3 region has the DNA TGCGCCAGCAGCCGGCGACTAGCGGGGGGCCCAGATACGCAGTATTTT. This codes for CASSRRLAGGPDTQYF.

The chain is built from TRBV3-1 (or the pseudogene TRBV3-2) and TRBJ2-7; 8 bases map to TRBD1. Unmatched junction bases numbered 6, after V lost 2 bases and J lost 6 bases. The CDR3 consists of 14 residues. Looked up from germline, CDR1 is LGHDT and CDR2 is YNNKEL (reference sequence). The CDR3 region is CASSQPGQGTEQYF. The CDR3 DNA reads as TGTGCCAGCAGCCAACCTGGACAGGGAACCGAGCAGTACTTC.

CDR3 DNA sequence: TGCGCCAGCACCTCCCCGGGGTCGAACACTGAAGCTTTCTTT. Protein sequence: CASTSPGSNTEAFF. This chain uses TRBV4-1 with TRBJ1-1, with D unclear. Deletions cut 7 bases from V and 1 base from J, with 13 bases between. Germline assignment: CDR1 MGHRA and CDR2 YSYEKL. The CDR3 contains 14 residues.

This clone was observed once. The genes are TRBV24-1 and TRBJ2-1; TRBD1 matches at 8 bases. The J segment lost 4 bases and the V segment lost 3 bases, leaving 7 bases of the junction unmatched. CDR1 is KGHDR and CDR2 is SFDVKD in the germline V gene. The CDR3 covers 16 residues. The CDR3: CATSDPTGAGYNEQFF. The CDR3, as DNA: TGTGCCACCAGTGATCCGACAGGGGCTGGGTACAATGAGCAGTTCTTC.

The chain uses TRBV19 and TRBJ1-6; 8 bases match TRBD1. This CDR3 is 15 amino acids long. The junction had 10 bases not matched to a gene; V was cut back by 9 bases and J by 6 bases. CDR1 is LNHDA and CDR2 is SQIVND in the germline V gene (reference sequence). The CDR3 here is CASSGQGRTNSPLHF. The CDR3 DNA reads TGTGCCAGCAGCGGACAGGGTAGGACTAATTCACCCCTCCACTTT.

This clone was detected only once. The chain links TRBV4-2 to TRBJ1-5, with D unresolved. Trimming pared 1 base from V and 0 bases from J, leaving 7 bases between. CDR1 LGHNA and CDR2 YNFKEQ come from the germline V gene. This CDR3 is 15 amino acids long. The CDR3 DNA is TGTGCCAGCAGCCAAGGAGACAATAGCAATCAGCCCCAGCATTTT. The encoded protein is CASSQGDNSNQPQHF.

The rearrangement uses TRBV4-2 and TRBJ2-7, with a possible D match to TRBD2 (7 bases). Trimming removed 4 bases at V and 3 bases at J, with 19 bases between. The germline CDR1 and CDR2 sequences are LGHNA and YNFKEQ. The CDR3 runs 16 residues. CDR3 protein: CASSRRGGAPLYEQYF. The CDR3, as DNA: TGTGCCAGCAGCCGTAGGGGGGGGGCTCCGCTCTACGAGCAGTACTTC.

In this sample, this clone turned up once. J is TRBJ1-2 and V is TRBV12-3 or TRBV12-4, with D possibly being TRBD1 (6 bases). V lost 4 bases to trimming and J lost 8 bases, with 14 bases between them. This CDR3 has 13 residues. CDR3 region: CASSSLDRNGYTF. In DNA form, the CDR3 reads TGTGCCAGCAGTTCTTTAGACAGGAACGGCTACACCTTC.

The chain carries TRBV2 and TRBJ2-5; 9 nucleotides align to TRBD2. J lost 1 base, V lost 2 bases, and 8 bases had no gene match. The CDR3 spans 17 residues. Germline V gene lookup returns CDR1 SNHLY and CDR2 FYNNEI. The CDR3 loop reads CASSEMVGGGAQETQYF. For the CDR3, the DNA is TGTGCCAGCAGTGAAATGGTTGGCGGGGGGGCCCAAGAGACCCAGTACTTC.

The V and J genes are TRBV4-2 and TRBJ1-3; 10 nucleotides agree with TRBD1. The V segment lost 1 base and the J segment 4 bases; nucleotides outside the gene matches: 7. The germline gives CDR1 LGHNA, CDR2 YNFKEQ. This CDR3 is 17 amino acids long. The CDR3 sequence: CASSQAGDRGSGNTIYF. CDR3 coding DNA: TGTGCCAGCAGCCAAGCGGGGGACAGGGGATCCGGAAACACCATATATTTT.

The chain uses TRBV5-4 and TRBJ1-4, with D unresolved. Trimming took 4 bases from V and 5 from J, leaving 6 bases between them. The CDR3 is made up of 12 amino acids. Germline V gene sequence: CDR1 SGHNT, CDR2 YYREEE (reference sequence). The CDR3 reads CASSQWNEKLFF. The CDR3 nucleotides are TGTGCCAGCAGCCAGTGGAATGAAAAACTGTTTTTT.

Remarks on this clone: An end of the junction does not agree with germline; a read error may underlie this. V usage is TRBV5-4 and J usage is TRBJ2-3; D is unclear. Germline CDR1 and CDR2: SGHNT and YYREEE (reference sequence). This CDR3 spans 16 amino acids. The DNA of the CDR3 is TGTGCCAGCAGCTTGGACGGTGACACTCATTCAGACACGCAGTATTTT. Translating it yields CASSLDGDTHSDTQYF. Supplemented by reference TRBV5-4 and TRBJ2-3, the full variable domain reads ETGVTQSPTHLIKTRGQQVTLRCSSQSGHNTVSWYQQALGQGPQFIFQYYREEENGRGNFPPRFSGLQFPNYSSELNVNALELDDSALYLCASSLDGDTHSDTQYFGPGTRLTVL.

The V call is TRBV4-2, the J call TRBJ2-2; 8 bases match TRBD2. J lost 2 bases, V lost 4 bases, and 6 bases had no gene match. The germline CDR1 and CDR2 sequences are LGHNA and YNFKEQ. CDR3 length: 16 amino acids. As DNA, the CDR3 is TGTGCCAGCAGCCCAAGCGGGGGACTAAACACCGGGGAGCTGTTTTTT. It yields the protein CASSPSGGLNTGELFF.

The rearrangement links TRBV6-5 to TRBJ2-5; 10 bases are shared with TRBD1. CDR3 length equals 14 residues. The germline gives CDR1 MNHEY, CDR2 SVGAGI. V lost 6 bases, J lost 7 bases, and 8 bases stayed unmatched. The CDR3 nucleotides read TGTGCCAGCAGCCCCGGGACAGGGGCGGTGACCCAGTACTTC. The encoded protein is CASSPGTGAVTQYF.

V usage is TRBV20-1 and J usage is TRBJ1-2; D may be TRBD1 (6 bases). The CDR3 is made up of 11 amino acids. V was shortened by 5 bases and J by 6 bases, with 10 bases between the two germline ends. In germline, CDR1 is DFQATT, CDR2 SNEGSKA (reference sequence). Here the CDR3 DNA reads TGCAGTGCTCTGGCAGGGGATGGCTACACCTTC. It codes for CSALAGDGYTF.

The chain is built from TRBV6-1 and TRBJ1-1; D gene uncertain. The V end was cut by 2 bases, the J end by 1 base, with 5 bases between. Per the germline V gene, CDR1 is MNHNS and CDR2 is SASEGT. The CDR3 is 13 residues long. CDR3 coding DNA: TGTGCCAGCAGTGAAACGAGGAACACTGAAGCTTTCTTT. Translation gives CASSETRNTEAFF.

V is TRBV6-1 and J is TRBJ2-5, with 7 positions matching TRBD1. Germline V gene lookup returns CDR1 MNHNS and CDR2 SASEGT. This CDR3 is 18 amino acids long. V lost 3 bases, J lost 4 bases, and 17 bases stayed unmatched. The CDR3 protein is CASSESLSQGMGVETQYF. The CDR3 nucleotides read TGTGCCAGCAGTGAGTCCCTTTCACAGGGGATGGGCGTAGAGACCCAGTACTTC.

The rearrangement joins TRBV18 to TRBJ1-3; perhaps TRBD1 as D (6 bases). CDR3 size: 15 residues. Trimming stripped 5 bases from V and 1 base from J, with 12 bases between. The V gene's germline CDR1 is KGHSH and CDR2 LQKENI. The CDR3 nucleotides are TGTGCCAGCTCATCTCACAGGGCTTCTGGAAACACCATATATTTT. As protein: CASSSHRASGNTIYF.